One and the same sample provided the 8 T cell receptor beta chains below, sequenced in a study of blood T cell repertoires in COVID-19. The method was immunoSEQ multiplex PCR; TCRdb's version includes in-frame clones alone and lacks a portion of them. Here the sample spans around 270,000 clones, around nine tenths being singletons. The sequencing sample was made of peripheral blood. These receptors originate from a woman aged 60-75 years with COVID-19, enrolled during active disease.

The chain recombines TRBV5-1 with TRBJ2-2; 9 bases line up with TRBD2. V lost 3 bases and J lost 2; bases outside the gene matches: 2. Germline values: CDR1 SGHRS, CDR2 YFSETQ. This CDR3 comprises 15 residues. CDR3 amino acids: CASSSLAGNTGELFF. For the CDR3, the DNA is TGCGCCAGCAGCTCACTAGCGGGCAACACCGGGGAGCTGTTTTTT. The full variable domain, rest sourced from reference TRBV5-1 and TRBJ2-2, is KAGVTQTPRYLIKTRGQQVTLSCSPISGHRSVSWYQQTPGQGLQFLFEYFSETQRNKGNFPGRFSGRQFSNSRSEMNVSTLELGDSALYLCASSSLAGNTGELFFGEGSRLTVL.

The chain is built from TRBV13 and TRBJ2-5; a weak D match, TRBD2 (6 bases). V gave up 5 bases and J gave up 6 bases, with 19 bases separating them. The CDR3 is made up of 15 amino acids. Per germline, CDR1 PRHDT and CDR2 FYEKMQ (reference sequence). CDR3 sequence reads: CASSRSLWGVKTQYF. CDR3 DNA sequence: TGTGCCAGCAGCCGGAGCTTGTGGGGGGTTAAGACCCAGTACTTC.

This sequence joins TRBV7-2 and TRBJ2-1, with 7 positions matching TRBD1. Losses at the gene ends were 1 base for V and 0 bases for J; bases not matched to a gene: 3. Germline assignment: CDR1 SGHTA and CDR2 FQGNSA. This CDR3 comprises 16 residues. CDR3 DNA: TGTGCCAGCAGCTTAGGGACAGGAAGCTCCTACAATGAGCAGTTCTTC. This translates into CASSLGTGSSYNEQFF.

The chain uses TRBV6-2 or TRBV6-3 and TRBJ2-5, with 10 bases fitting TRBD1. V gave up 6 bases and J gave up 7 bases; unmatched junction bases: 11. Germline V gene lookup returns CDR1 MNHEY and CDR2 SVGEGT. The CDR3 totals 15 residues. The CDR3 DNA reads as TGTGCCAGCAGCGAGACAGGGGGCCCCTCGCGGACCCAGTACTTC. Its translation: CASSETGGPSRTQYF.

This clone appeared once. V is TRBV29-1 and J is TRBJ1-1; 9 bases are shared with TRBD1. Germline V gene sequence: CDR1 SQVTM, CDR2 ANQGSEA. The CDR3 length is 14 residues. J was trimmed by 5 bases and V by 8 bases; bases with no gene match: 12. CDR3 nucleotides: TGCAGCTCCATACAGGGGGCCCGGAGAACTGAAGCTTTCTTT. The encoded protein is CSSIQGARRTEAFF.

Remarks on this clone: The junction departs from germline at one end; a sequencing error may be responsible. Other DNA sequences from this sample encode an identical CDR3 as well. The rearrangement links TRBV3-1 (or the pseudogene TRBV3-2) to TRBJ2-6, with 8 bases aligning to TRBD1. The CDR3 spans 18 residues. The germline gives CDR1 LGHDT, CDR2 YNNKEL (reference sequence). The CDR3, as DNA: TGTGCCAGCAGCCAAGCGGGACAGGCGAGCTCTGGGGCCAATGTCCTGACTTTC. Protein product: CASSQAGQASSGANVLTF.

The chain has TRBV28 and TRBJ1-2; 8 positions match TRBD1. The CDR3 is 15 amino acids. In germline, CDR1 is MDHEN, CDR2 SYDVKM. J lost 5 bases, V lost 3 bases, and 8 bases had no gene match. The CDR3: CASSFGIGTGYGYTF. As DNA, the CDR3 is TGTGCCAGCAGTTTTGGGATAGGGACAGGTTATGGCTACACCTTC.

This clone was counted at least ten times. V and J are TRBV5-1 and TRBJ2-3; 8 bases match TRBD1. The CDR3 is 16 amino acids. Germline trimming cut 0 bases from V and 5 bases from J; bases unmatched to any gene: 8. Germline CDR1 reads SGHRS; CDR2 reads YFSETQ. CDR3: CASSLVGQGALDTQYF. DNA for the CDR3: TGCGCCAGCAGCTTGGTCGGGCAGGGGGCTTTAGATACGCAGTATTTT.